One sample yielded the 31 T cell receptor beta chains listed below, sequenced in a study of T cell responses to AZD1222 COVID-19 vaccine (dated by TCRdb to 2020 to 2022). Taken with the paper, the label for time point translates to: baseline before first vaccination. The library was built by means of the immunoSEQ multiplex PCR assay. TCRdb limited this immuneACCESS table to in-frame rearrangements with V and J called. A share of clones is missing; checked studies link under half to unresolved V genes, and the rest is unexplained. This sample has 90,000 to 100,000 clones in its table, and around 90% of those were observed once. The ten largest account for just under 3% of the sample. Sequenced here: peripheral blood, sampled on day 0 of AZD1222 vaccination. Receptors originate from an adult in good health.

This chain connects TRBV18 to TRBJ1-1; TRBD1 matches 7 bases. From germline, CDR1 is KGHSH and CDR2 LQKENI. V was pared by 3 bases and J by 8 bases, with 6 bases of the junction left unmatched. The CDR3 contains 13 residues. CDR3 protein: CASSPGQEREAFF. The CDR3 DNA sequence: TGTGCCAGCTCACCCGGACAGGAACGAGAAGCTTTCTTT.

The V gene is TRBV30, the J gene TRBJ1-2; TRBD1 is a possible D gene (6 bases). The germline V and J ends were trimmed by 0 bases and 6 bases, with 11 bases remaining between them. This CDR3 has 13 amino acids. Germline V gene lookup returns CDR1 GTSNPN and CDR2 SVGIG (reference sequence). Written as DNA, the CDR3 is TGTGCCTGGAGTGTATTGACAGGACATGGCTACACCTTC. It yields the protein CAWSVLTGHGYTF.

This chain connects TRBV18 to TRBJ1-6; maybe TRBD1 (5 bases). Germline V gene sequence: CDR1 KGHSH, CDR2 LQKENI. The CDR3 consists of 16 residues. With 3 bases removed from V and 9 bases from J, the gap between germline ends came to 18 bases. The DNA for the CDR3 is TGTGCCAGCTCACCTTATCGTCCCATGCAGGGTTCACCCCTCCACTTT. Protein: CASSPYRPMQGSPLHF.

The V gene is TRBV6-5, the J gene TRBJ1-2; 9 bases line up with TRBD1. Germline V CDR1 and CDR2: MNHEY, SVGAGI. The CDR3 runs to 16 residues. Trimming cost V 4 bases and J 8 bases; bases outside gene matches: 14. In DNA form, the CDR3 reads TGTGCCAGCAGTTCAGGCGGGACAGGGTTTACTGGCGGCTACACCTTC. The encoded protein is CASSSGGTGFTGGYTF.

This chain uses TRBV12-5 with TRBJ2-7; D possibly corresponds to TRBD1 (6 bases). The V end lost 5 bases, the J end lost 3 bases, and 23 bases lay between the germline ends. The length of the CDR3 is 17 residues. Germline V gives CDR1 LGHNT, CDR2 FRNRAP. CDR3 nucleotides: TGTGCTAGTGGTCTCCTACAGGGACCAATGTCCATCTACGAGCAGTACTTC. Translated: CASGLLQGPMSIYEQYF.

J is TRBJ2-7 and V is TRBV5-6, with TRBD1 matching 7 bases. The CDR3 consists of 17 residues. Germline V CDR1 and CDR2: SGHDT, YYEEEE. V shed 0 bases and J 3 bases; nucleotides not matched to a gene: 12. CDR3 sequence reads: CASSLGGTGASRYEQYF. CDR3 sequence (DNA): TGTGCCAGCAGCTTGGGGGGTACAGGGGCCTCCCGCTACGAGCAGTACTTC.

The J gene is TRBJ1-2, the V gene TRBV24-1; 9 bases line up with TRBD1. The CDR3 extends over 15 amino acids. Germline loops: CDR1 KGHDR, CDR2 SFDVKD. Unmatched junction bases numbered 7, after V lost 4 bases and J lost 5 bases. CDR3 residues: CATSDPGQGFYGYTF. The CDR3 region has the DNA TGTGCCACCAGTGACCCCGGACAGGGGTTTTATGGCTACACCTTC.

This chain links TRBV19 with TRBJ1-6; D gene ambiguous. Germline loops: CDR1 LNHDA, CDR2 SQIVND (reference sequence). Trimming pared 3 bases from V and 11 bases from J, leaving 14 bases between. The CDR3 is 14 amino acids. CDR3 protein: CASSMTQMIPPLHF. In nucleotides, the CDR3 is TGTGCCAGTAGTATGACACAGATGATCCCACCCCTCCACTTT.

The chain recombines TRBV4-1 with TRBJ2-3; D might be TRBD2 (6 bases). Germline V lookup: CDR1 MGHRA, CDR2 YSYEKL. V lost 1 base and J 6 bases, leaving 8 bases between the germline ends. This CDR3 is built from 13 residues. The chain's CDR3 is CASSQAGEDTQYF. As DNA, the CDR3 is TGCGCCAGCAGCCAAGCGGGAGAGGATACGCAGTATTTT.

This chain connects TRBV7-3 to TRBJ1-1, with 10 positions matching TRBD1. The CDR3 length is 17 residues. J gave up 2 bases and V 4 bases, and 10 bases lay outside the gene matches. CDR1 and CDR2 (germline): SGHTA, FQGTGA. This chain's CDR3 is CASSSRTGGISNTEAFF. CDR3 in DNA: TGTGCCAGCAGCTCAAGGACAGGGGGGATTTCAAACACTGAAGCTTTCTTT.

This CDR3 is CASSRDRLSEAFF. In DNA form, the CDR3 reads TGTGCCAGCAGCCGGGACAGACTTTCTGAAGCTTTCTTT. The chain is built from TRBV13 and TRBJ1-1; 7 nucleotides line up with TRBD1. Trimming cost V 5 bases and J 6 bases; bases outside gene matches: 6. This CDR3 comprises 13 residues. The germline V gene has CDR1 PRHDT and CDR2 FYEKMQ (reference sequence).

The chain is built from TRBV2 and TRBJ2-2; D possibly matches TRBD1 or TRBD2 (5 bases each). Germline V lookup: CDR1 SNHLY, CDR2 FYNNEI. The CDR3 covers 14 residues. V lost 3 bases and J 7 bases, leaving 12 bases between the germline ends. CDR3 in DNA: TGTGCCAGCAGTGACAGAGGGGCGGGCGGGGAGCTGTTTTTT. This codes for CASSDRGAGGELFF.

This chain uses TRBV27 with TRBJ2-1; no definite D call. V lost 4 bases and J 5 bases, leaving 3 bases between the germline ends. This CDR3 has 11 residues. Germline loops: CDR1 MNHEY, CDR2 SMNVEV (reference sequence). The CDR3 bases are TGTGCCAGCAGTTACCACAATGAGCAGTTCTTC. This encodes CASSYHNEQFF.

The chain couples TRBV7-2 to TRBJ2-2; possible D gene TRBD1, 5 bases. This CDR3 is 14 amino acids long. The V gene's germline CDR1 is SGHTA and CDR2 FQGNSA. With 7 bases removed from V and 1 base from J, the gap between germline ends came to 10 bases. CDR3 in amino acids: CASTLQGNTGELFF. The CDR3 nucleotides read TGTGCCAGCACCCTCCAGGGGAACACCGGGGAGCTGTTTTTT.

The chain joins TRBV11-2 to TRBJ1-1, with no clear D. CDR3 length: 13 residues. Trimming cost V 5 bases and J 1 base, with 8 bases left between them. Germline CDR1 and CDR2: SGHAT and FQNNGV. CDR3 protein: CASSVVPNTEAFF. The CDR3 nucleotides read TGTGCCAGCAGCGTGGTCCCGAACACTGAAGCTTTCTTT.

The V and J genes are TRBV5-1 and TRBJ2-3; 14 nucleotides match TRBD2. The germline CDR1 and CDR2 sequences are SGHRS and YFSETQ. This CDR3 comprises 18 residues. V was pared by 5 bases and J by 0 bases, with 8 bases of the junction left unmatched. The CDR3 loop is CASRSGTSGGPSTDTQYF. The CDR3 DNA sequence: TGCGCCAGCAGATCCGGGACTAGCGGGGGACCAAGCACAGATACGCAGTATTTT.

In DNA, the CDR3 is TGTGCCAGCAGCTTAGGAGGCTATGAGACCCAGTACTTC. Its translation is CASSLGGYETQYF. The genes are TRBV7-9 and TRBJ2-5; no clear D gene. The germline CDR1 and CDR2 sequences are SEHNR and FQNEAQ (reference sequence). This CDR3 contains 13 residues. Trimming left V 1 base short and J 5 bases short, with 8 bases between.

CDR3 residues: CASSPQGGLGTDTQYF. CDR3 in DNA: TGTGCCAGCAGCCCGCAGGGGGGGCTCGGCACAGATACGCAGTATTTT. This rearrangement joins TRBV7-8 to TRBJ2-3; tentatively, D is TRBD1 or TRBD2 (7 bases each). The CDR3 contains 16 residues. Germline CDR1 SGHVS, CDR2 FQNEAQ. V was shortened by 5 bases and J by 1 base, with 16 bases between the two germline ends.

Here the CDR3 DNA reads TGCAGCGGTATACAAGAGACAACTGGAAACACCATATATTTT. Translating gives CSGIQETTGNTIYF. This chain uses TRBV29-1 with TRBJ1-3, with no clear D. The germline V gene encodes CDR1 SQVTM and CDR2 ANQGSEA. Trimming pared 7 bases from V and 2 bases from J, leaving 15 bases between. The CDR3 runs to 14 residues.

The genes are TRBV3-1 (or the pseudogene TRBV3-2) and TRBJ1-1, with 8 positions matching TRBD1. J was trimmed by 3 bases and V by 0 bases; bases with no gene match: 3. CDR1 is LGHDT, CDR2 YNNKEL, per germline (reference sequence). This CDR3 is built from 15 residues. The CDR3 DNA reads TGTGCCAGCAGCCAAGATGTGACAGGGGACACTGAAGCTTTCTTT. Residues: CASSQDVTGDTEAFF.

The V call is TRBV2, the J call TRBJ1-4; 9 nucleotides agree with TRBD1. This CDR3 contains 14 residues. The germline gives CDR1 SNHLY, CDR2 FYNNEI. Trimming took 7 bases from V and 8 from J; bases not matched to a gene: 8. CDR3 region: CASKPRTGVEKLFF. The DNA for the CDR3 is TGTGCCAGCAAACCAAGGACAGGGGTCGAAAAACTGTTTTTT. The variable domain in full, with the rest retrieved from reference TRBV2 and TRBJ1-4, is EPEVTQTPSHQVTQMGQEVILRCVPISNHLYFYWYRQILGQKVEFLVSFYNNEISEKSEIFDDQFSVERPDGSNFTLKIRSTKLEDSAMYFCASKPRTGVEKLFFGSGTQLSVL.

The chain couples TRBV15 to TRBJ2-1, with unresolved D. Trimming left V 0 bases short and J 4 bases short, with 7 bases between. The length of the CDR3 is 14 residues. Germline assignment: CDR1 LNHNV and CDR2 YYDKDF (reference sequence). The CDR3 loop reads CATSRDEEYNEQFF. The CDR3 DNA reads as TGTGCCACCAGCAGAGACGAGGAATACAATGAGCAGTTCTTC.

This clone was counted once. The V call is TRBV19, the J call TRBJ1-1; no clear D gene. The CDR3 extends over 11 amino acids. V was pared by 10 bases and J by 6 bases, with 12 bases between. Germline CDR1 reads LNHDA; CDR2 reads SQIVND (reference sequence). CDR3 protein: CATQSTAEAFF. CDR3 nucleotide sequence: TGTGCCACCCAATCCACAGCTGAAGCTTTCTTT. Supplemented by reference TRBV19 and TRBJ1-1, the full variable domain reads DGGITQSPKYLFRKEGQNVTLSCEQNLNHDAMYWYRQDPGQGLRLIYYSQIVNDFQKGDIAEGYSVSREKKESFPLTVTSAQKNPTAFYLCATQSTAEAFFGQGTRLTVV.

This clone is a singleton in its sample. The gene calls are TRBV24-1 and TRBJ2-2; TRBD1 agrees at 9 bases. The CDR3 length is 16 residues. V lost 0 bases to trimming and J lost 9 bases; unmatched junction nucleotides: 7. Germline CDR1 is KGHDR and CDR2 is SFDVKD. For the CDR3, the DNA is TGTGCCACCAGTGATTTGGGGACAGGGTCCTTTCGGGAGCTGTTTTTT. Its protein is CATSDLGTGSFRELFF.

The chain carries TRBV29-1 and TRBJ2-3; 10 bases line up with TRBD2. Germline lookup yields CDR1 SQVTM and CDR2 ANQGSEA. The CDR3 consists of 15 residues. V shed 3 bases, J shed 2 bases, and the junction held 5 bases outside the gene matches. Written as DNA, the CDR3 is TGCAGCGTTGACGGCACTAGCGGGGCCACAGATACGCAGTATTTT. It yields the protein CSVDGTSGATDTQYF.

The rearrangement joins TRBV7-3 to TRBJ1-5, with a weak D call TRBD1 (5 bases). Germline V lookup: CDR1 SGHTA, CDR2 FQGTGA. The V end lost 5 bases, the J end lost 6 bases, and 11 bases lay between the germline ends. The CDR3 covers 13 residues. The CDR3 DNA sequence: TGTGCCAGCAGCAAGGACATCTTTCAGCCCCAGCATTTT. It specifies CASSKDIFQPQHF.

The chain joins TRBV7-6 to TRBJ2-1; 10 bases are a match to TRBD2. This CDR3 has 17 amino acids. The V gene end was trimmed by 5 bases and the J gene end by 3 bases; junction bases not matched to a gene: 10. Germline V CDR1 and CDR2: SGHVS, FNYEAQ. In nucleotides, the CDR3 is TGTGCCAGCAGCGCCCTATTAGCGGGGGGAGGCTACAATGAGCAGTTCTTC. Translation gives CASSALLAGGGYNEQFF.

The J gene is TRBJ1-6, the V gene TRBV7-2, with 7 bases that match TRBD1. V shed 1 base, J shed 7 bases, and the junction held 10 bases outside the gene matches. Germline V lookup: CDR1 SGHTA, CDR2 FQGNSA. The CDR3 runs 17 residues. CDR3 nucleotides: TGTGCCAGCAGCTTAGGGGCCAGGGGGATTTGGAATTCACCCCTCCACTTT. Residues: CASSLGARGIWNSPLHF.

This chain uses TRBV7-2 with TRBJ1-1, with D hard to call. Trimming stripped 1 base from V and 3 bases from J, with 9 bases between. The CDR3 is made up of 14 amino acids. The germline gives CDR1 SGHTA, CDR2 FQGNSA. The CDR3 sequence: CASSLDRGDTEAFF. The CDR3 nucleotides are TGTGCCAGCAGCTTAGATCGTGGGGACACTGAAGCTTTCTTT. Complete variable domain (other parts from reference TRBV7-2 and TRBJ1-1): GAGVSQSPSNKVTEKGKDVELRCDPISGHTALYWYRQSLGQGLEFLIYFQGNSAPDKSGLPSDRFSAERTGGSVSTLTIQRTQQEDSAVYLCASSLDRGDTEAFFGQGTRLTVV.

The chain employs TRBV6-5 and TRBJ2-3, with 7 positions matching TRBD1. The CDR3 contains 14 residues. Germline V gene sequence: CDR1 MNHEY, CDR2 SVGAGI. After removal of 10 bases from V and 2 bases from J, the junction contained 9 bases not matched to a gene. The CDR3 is CATAGGPTTDTQYF. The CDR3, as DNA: TGTGCCACCGCAGGGGGACCCACCACAGATACGCAGTATTTT.

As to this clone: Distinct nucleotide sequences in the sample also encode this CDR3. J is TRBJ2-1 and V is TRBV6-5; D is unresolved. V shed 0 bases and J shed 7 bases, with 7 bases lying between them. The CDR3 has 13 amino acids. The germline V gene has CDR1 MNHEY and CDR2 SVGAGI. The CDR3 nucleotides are TGTGCCAGCAGTTACTCCGGGCGGAATGAGCAGTTCTTC. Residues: CASSYSGRNEQFF.